Below, 18 T cell receptor beta chains from the same sample are listed, as sequenced in a study of T cell responses to AZD1222 COVID-19 vaccine. Measured with immunoSEQ multiplex PCR; TCRdb has only the in-frame clones, and not every one. The profile shows about 150,000 clones, around 88% of them singletons. This material consisted of peripheral blood, taken on day 0 of MenACWY control vaccination. The receptors shown here come from an adult in good health.

The chain links TRBV4-1 to TRBJ2-7; D not resolved. This CDR3 region has 13 residues. Germline CDR1 and CDR2: MGHRA and YSYEKL. Between the trimmed V and J ends, which lost 2 bases and 3 bases, there was a span of 8 bases. The DNA of the CDR3 is TGCGCCAGCAGCCAACCCTTAAACTACGAGCAGTACTTC. Translation gives CASSQPLNYEQYF.

This rearrangement joins TRBV6-5 to TRBJ1-2; D remains ambiguous. CDR3 length equals 11 residues. The V end lost 9 bases, the J end lost 2 bases, and 7 bases lay between the germline ends. Germline CDR1 reads MNHEY; CDR2 reads SVGAGI. This CDR3 reads CASGGNYGYTF. Written as DNA, the CDR3 is TGTGCCAGTGGAGGCAACTATGGCTACACCTTC.

This clone was seen more than once but under ten times. This chain links TRBV6-6 with TRBJ2-1, with 10 bases aligning to TRBD2. J was trimmed by 9 bases and V by 0 bases; bases with no gene match: 8. Looked up from germline, CDR1 is MNHNY and CDR2 is SVGAGI (reference sequence). The CDR3 runs 16 residues. The CDR3 spells CASSYSSGRAGGEQFF. CDR3 nucleotide sequence: TGTGCCAGCAGTTACTCGAGCGGGAGGGCCGGGGGTGAGCAGTTCTTC.

In this sample, this clone turned up once. The J gene is TRBJ1-4, the V gene TRBV6-5, with D hard to call. The V gene lost 5 bases and the J gene lost 11 bases, with 15 bases spanning the gap. From germline, CDR1 is MNHEY and CDR2 SVGAGI. CDR3 size: 13 residues. The CDR3: CASSPGPPNKLFF. DNA for the CDR3: TGTGCCAGCAGTCCCGGGCCCCCGAATAAACTGTTTTTT.

This chain connects TRBV7-2 to TRBJ1-4; maybe TRBD1 (5 bases). With 6 bases removed from V and 8 bases from J, the gap between germline ends came to 10 bases. The CDR3 is 12 amino acids. CDR1 is SGHTA and CDR2 is FQGNSA in the germline V gene. CDR3 in DNA: TGTGCCAGCAGTTACCCAGGGGAAAAACTGTTTTTT. This encodes CASSYPGEKLFF.

The chain uses TRBV2 and TRBJ1-1; 7 bases line up with TRBD1. Germline-derived CDR1 and CDR2 are SNHLY and FYNNEI. The junction had 6 bases not matched to a gene; V was cut back by 8 bases and J by 6 bases. The CDR3 covers 12 residues. The CDR3 DNA sequence: TGTGCCAGCCAGACGACAGGGTCTGAAGCTTTCTTT. Translated, it gives CASQTTGSEAFF. The variable domain in full, with the rest retrieved from reference TRBV2 and TRBJ1-1, is EPEVTQTPSHQVTQMGQEVILRCVPISNHLYFYWYRQILGQKVEFLVSFYNNEISEKSEIFDDQFSVERPDGSNFTLKIRSTKLEDSAMYFCASQTTGSEAFFGQGTRLTVV.

The genes are TRBV6-1 and TRBJ1-1; D not resolved. The germline V gene encodes CDR1 MNHNS and CDR2 SASEGT. The CDR3 is made up of 15 amino acids. V shed 1 base and J shed 6 bases, with 15 bases lying between them. This CDR3 reads CASSEVGLAGAEAFF. The CDR3 region has the DNA TGTGCCAGCAGTGAAGTTGGGCTCGCTGGCGCTGAAGCTTTCTTT.

The rearrangement links TRBV2 to TRBJ2-3; 9 bases line up with TRBD1. From germline, CDR1 is SNHLY and CDR2 FYNNEI. The CDR3 sequence is 14 residues long. Trimming removed 6 bases from V and 5 bases from J; junction bases left unmatched: 6. In DNA, the CDR3 is TGTGCCAGCAGGGGACAGGGCGTTGGAGATACGCAGTATTTT. Amino acids: CASRGQGVGDTQYF.

Details on this clone: At the DNA level, this CDR3 is encoded by other sequences in the same sample as well. The chain joins TRBV5-1 to TRBJ2-5, with TRBD1 identical over 7 bases. CDR3 length: 14 residues. The germline CDR1 and CDR2 sequences are SGHRS and YFSETQ. Unmatched junction bases numbered 5, after V lost 4 bases and J lost 2 bases. Here the CDR3 reads CASSLGTVQETQYF. The DNA of the CDR3 is TGCGCCAGCAGCCTCGGGACAGTTCAAGAGACCCAGTACTTC.

The chain recombines TRBV9 with TRBJ2-1, with 7 nucleotides matching TRBD1. There are 17 residues in the CDR3. After removal of 3 bases from V and 2 bases from J, the junction contained 11 bases not matched to a gene. CDR1 SGDLS and CDR2 YYNGEE come from the germline V gene. CDR3 DNA sequence: TGTGCCAGCAGCGAATCGACAGGGTCTAACGCCTACAATGAGCAGTTCTTC. As protein: CASSESTGSNAYNEQFF.

The count of this clone is one. This chain connects TRBV28 to TRBJ1-5; tentatively, D is TRBD1 (5 bases). This CDR3 spans 16 amino acids. Trimming removed 9 bases at V and 2 bases at J, with 20 bases between. Germline lookup yields CDR1 MDHEN and CDR2 SYDVKM. CDR3 DNA: TGTGCCAGTCCTTCGACCCTCCAGGGCGGCAATCAGCCCCAGCATTTT. Translated, it gives CASPSTLQGGNQPQHF.

This chain links TRBV6-1 with TRBJ1-5; no clear D gene. There are 13 residues in the CDR3. Deletions cut 2 bases from V and 6 bases from J, with 8 bases between. The germline V gene encodes CDR1 MNHNS and CDR2 SASEGT. The CDR3 here is CASSEWEGQPQHF. CDR3 nucleotide sequence: TGTGCCAGCAGTGAATGGGAGGGTCAGCCCCAGCATTTT.

The chain combines TRBV24-1 with TRBJ1-5; 9 bases agree with TRBD1. The germline gives CDR1 KGHDR, CDR2 SFDVKD. This CDR3 contains 17 residues. V lost 5 bases, J lost 4 bases, and 11 bases stayed unmatched. In nucleotides, the CDR3 is TGTGCCACCAGTGGTCCGCGGACAGGGGAAGGAAATCAGCCCCAGCATTTT. It specifies CATSGPRTGEGNQPQHF.

This chain connects TRBV7-3 to TRBJ2-7; 10 positions match TRBD1. V lost 0 bases and J lost 6; bases outside the gene matches: 5. There are 15 residues in the CDR3. CDR1 and CDR2 from the germline V gene are SGHTA and FQGTGA. The CDR3 DNA sequence: TGTGCCAGCAGCTTAACGACAGGGGGCTTAGGCGAGCAGTACTTC. Translation gives CASSLTTGGLGEQYF.

V usage is TRBV30 and J usage is TRBJ2-7, with D uncertain. The CDR3 has 14 residues. V lost 0 bases and J 6 bases, leaving 15 bases between the germline ends. Germline loops: CDR1 GTSNPN, CDR2 SVGIG (reference sequence). DNA of the CDR3: TGTGCCTGGAGTGTTCAGGCCCCTCTGGGCGAGCAGTACTTC. Amino acids: CAWSVQAPLGEQYF.

The J gene is TRBJ2-3, the V gene TRBV24-1; TRBD1 matches 8 bases. The length of the CDR3 is 15 residues. Germline V gene lookup returns CDR1 KGHDR and CDR2 SFDVKD. Unmatched junction bases numbered 5, after V lost 0 bases and J lost 7 bases. The CDR3 is CATSDLKDRGYTQYF. In DNA form, the CDR3 reads TGTGCCACCAGTGATTTGAAAGACAGGGGATATACGCAGTATTTT.

The genes are TRBV20-1 and TRBJ1-2; no clear D gene. The length of the CDR3 is 10 residues. V was pared by 4 bases and J by 5 bases, with 5 bases between. CDR1 DFQATT and CDR2 SNEGSKA come from the germline V gene (reference sequence). The CDR3 here is CSAKGYGYTF. For the CDR3, the DNA is TGCAGTGCTAAAGGGTATGGCTACACCTTC.

This chain links TRBV19 with TRBJ1-5; D gene uncertain. CDR1 LNHDA and CDR2 SQIVND come from the germline V gene (reference sequence). V lost 0 bases, J lost 3 bases, and 12 bases lay in between. The CDR3 has 16 residues. CDR3: CASSIDGVGLNQPQHF. In DNA, the CDR3 is TGTGCCAGTAGTATAGATGGCGTCGGACTCAATCAGCCCCAGCATTTT.